This TCR beta chain was sequenced during a study of T cells after yellow fever vaccination. The CDR3 loop spans 14 amino acids. From germline, CDR1 is SGHTA and CDR2 FQGNSA. Deletions cut 3 bases from V and 6 bases from J, with 15 bases between. The study, taken as a whole, reports: The secondary response peaked faster, at day 5 versus 15, but was weaker. Clonotypes shared by both compartments, CD4 and CD8, made up a small share.

It was through 5'RACE template switching that TCR cDNA was made, with a universal primer site and UMIs added. MiXCR was run by TCRdb on the 5' RACE reads, yielding one entry per CDR3 protein. The sample contains hundreds of thousands of distinct CDR3 sequences, approximately 16% of which appear only once. This clonotype was observed a handful of times. Its matching antigen is unknown. The chain uses TRBV7-2 and TRBJ2-7, with D perhaps TRBD1 or TRBD2 (5 bases each). The clonotype was recovered from a man aged 18 to 29 who received the YFV17D yellow fever vaccine. The material sequenced was PBMCs, taken less than 6 days after the first yellow fever vaccination. CDR3 nucleotide sequence: TGTGCCAGCAGCTTCAGGGAGAGAATCCCCGAGCAGTACTTC. Its translation: CASSFRERIPEQYF.